What follows are 14 T cell receptor beta chains derived from one specimen sequenced in a study of T cell responses to AZD1222 COVID-19 vaccine. Produced via immunoSEQ multiplex PCR; TCRdb's table is partial and in-frame only. Of roughly 160,000 clones detected, around nine tenths appear once; the ten largest clones hold around 0.99%. The sequences come from peripheral blood, collected 28 days after the second AZD1222 dose. The receptor source for this set is an adult who received the AZD1222 COVID-19 vaccine.

The chain links TRBV2 to TRBJ1-2, with TRBD1 matching 9 bases. This CDR3 has 14 amino acids. Trimming took 2 bases from V and 7 from J; bases not matched to a gene: 5. Germline assignment: CDR1 SNHLY and CDR2 FYNNEI. The CDR3: CASSEMGQGIGYTF. In DNA, the CDR3 is TGTGCCAGCAGTGAAATGGGACAGGGAATTGGCTACACCTTC. The complete variable domain, with remaining parts taken from reference TRBV2 and TRBJ1-2, reads EPEVTQTPSHQVTQMGQEVILRCVPISNHLYFYWYRQILGQKVEFLVSFYNNEISEKSEIFDDQFSVERPDGSNFTLKIRSTKLEDSAMYFCASSEMGQGIGYTFGSGTRLTVV.

The V call is TRBV18, the J call TRBJ1-2, with D unclear. The V gene lost 2 bases and the J gene lost 6 bases, with 4 bases spanning the gap. CDR3 length: 11 residues. Germline V gives CDR1 KGHSH, CDR2 LQKENI. Here the CDR3 DNA reads TGTGCCAGCTCACCAGGGGATGGCTACACCTTC. It yields the protein CASSPGDGYTF. The full variable domain, in which reference TRBV18 and TRBJ1-2 provide the parts outside the CDR3, is NAGVMQNPRHLVRRRGQEARLRCSPMKGHSHVYWYRQLPEEGLKFMVYLQKENIIDESGMPKERFSAEFPKEGPSILRIQQVVRGDSAAYFCASSPGDGYTFGSGTRLTVV.

The chain carries TRBV10-2 and TRBJ1-2; D gene ambiguous. The CDR3 consists of 13 residues. Trimming removed 9 bases at V and 4 bases at J, with 15 bases between. Germline V gene sequence: CDR1 WSHSY, CDR2 SAAADI. CDR3 amino acids: CASGVMVGYGYTF. CDR3 DNA: TGCGCCAGTGGGGTTATGGTTGGCTATGGCTACACCTTC.

V gene TRBV14 combines with J gene TRBJ2-7, with D possibly being TRBD2 (5 bases). Germline V gives CDR1 SGHDN, CDR2 FVKESK. V lost 1 base, J lost 0 bases, and 10 bases lay in between. CDR3 length: 15 residues. The CDR3 loop reads CASSQGRASSYEQYF. Written as DNA, the CDR3 is TGTGCCAGCAGCCAAGGGCGGGCGAGCTCCTACGAGCAGTACTTC.

The V gene is TRBV13, the J gene TRBJ2-7; weak D call: TRBD2 (6 bases). The CDR3 contains 13 residues. Trimming cost V 5 bases and J 3 bases, with 11 bases left between them. From germline, CDR1 is PRHDT and CDR2 FYEKMQ (reference sequence). The CDR3 loop is CASSVPGLYEQYF. In nucleotides, the CDR3 is TGTGCCAGCAGCGTTCCGGGACTCTACGAGCAGTACTTC.

The genes are TRBV4-1 and TRBJ1-6; 7 bases fit TRBD1. Germline assignment: CDR1 MGHRA and CDR2 YSYEKL. The CDR3 extends over 16 amino acids. V shed 4 bases and J 4 bases; nucleotides not matched to a gene: 7. The CDR3: CASSPRGTVYNSPLHF. CDR3 sequence (DNA): TGCGCCAGCAGCCCCCGTGGGACAGTTTATAATTCACCCCTCCACTTT.

The genes are TRBV6-5 and TRBJ2-6; 9 nucleotides align to TRBD1. The V gene's germline CDR1 is MNHEY and CDR2 SVGAGI. V gave up 6 bases and J gave up 4 bases; unmatched junction bases: 4. This CDR3 comprises 15 residues. DNA for the CDR3: TGTGCCAGCAGGAGGACAGGGGTCGGGGCCAACGTCCTGACTTTC. This encodes CASRRTGVGANVLTF.

A few counts support this clone. The chain links TRBV19 to TRBJ2-3, with 10 bases matching TRBD2. There are 18 residues in the CDR3. Per germline, CDR1 LNHDA and CDR2 SQIVND (reference sequence). V dropped 4 bases and J dropped 0; count of bases not matched to a gene: 10. The chain's CDR3 is CASSKRLGLAVSTDTQYF. The DNA for the CDR3 is TGTGCCAGTAGTAAACGTCTCGGACTAGCGGTTAGCACAGATACGCAGTATTTT. Drawing the rest from reference TRBV19 and TRBJ2-3, the complete variable domain is DGGITQSPKYLFRKEGQNVTLSCEQNLNHDAMYWYRQDPGQGLRLIYYSQIVNDFQKGDIAEGYSVSREKKESFPLTVTSAQKNPTAFYLCASSKRLGLAVSTDTQYFGPGTRLTVL.

The V and J genes are TRBV7-6 and TRBJ2-7; 11 positions match TRBD1. The CDR3 is 17 residues long. V lost 1 base, J lost 2 bases, and 7 bases stayed unmatched. From germline, CDR1 is SGHVS and CDR2 FNYEAQ. The CDR3 spells CASSLGSRGQGAYEQYF. CDR3 sequence (DNA): TGTGCCAGCAGCTTAGGGTCTCGGGGACAGGGGGCCTACGAGCAGTACTTC.

The J gene is TRBJ1-2, the V gene TRBV9; D possibly corresponds to TRBD1 (6 bases). Germline values: CDR1 SGDLS, CDR2 YYNGEE. CDR3 length: 14 residues. Trimming left V 7 bases short and J 3 bases short, with 16 bases between. CDR3: CASGLQGPDYGYTF. CDR3 nucleotides: TGTGCCAGCGGACTTCAGGGGCCCGACTATGGCTACACCTTC. The variable domain in full, with the rest retrieved from reference TRBV9 and TRBJ1-2, is DSGVTQTPKHLITATGQRVTLRCSPRSGDLSVYWYQQSLDQGLQFLIQYYNGEERAKGNILERFSAQQFPDLHSELNLSSLELGDSALYFCASGLQGPDYGYTFGSGTRLTVV.

This rearrangement joins TRBV7-2 to TRBJ2-3; 12 bases are a match to TRBD2. Germline V gene lookup returns CDR1 SGHTA and CDR2 FQGNSA. CDR3 length: 17 residues. With V trimmed by 1 base and J by 4 bases, 6 bases remained unmatched. CDR3 bases: TGTGCCAGCAGCTTAGTAAGCCTAGCGGGGGGGGCAGATACGCAGTATTTT. This sequence encodes CASSLVSLAGGADTQYF.

This clone was found once. The CDR3 DNA sequence: TGTGCCAGCAGCCGGGATAGCCGGAGCTCCTACAATGAGCAGTTCTTC. This codes for CASSRDSRSSYNEQFF. The chain employs TRBV27 and TRBJ2-1; a possible D gene is TRBD2 (5 bases). V shed 6 bases and J shed 0 bases, with 15 bases lying between them. Per germline, CDR1 MNHEY and CDR2 SMNVEV (reference sequence). This CDR3 is built from 16 residues.

This clone appeared a few times. This chain uses TRBV7-8 with TRBJ1-5; possibly TRBD1 for D (5 bases). CDR3 length: 16 residues. Trimming shortened V by 4 bases and J by 0 bases, and 13 bases separated the two germline ends. Germline V gene lookup returns CDR1 SGHVS and CDR2 FQNEAQ. CDR3 residues: CASSSLGGTSNQPQHF. CDR3 coding DNA: TGTGCCAGCAGCTCCTTGGGGGGGACTAGCAATCAGCCCCAGCATTTT.

In the case of this clone: This may arise from a read error, as a much more abundant clone is one base away. The chain links TRBV5-8 to TRBJ2-1; D gene ambiguous. The V gene lost 9 bases and the J gene lost 1 base, with 5 bases spanning the gap. This CDR3 spans 11 amino acids. Germline CDR1 is SGHTS and CDR2 is YDEGEE. CDR3 region: CATRSYNEQFF. In DNA form, the CDR3 reads TGTGCCACCAGGTCCTACAATGAGCAGTTCTTC.